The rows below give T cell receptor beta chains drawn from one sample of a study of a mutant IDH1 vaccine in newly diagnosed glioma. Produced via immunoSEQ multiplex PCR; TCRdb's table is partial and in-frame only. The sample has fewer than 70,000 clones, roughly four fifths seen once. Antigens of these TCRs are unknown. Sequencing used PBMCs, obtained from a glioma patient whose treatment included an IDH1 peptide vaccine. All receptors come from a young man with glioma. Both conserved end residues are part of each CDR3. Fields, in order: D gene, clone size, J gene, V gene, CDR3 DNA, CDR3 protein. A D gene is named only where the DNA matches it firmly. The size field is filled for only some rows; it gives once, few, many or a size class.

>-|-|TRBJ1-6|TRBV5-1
TGCGCCAGCAGCAACTCGGGACCGCATAATTCACCCCTCCACTTT
CASSNSGPHNSPLHF
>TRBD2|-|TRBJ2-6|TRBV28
TGTGCCAGCAGCCACGGGGGGGTAGGGGCCAACGTCCTGACTTTC
CASSHGGVGANVLTF
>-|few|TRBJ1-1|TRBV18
TGTGCCAGCTCACCCCTATTAACAGGTTTGACTGAAGCTTTCTTT
CASSPLLTGLTEAFF
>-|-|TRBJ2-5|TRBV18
TGTGCCAGCTCACTCACAGAGAAAGAGACCCAGTACTTC
CASSLTEKETQYF
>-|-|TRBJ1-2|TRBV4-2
TGTGCCAGCAGCCAAGATGCGGACGGCGATTACTATGGCTACACCTTC
CASSQDADGDYYGYTF
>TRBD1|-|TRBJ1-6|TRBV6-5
TGTGCCAGCAGTTTCGGACAGGGACGAATCAATTCACCCCTCCACTTT
CASSFGQGRINSPLHF
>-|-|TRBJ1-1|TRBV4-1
TGCGCCAGCAGCCAGTCACGTGTTACTGAAGCTTTCTTT
CASSQSRVTEAFF
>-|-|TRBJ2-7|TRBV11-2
TGTGCCAGCAGCTTAAGTAGGCGCGATGGGGACGAGCAGTACTTC
CASSLSRRDGDEQYF
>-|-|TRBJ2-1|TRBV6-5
TGTGCCAGCAGTTACTCGTCCGGGGATGAGCAGTTCTTC
CASSYSSGDEQFF
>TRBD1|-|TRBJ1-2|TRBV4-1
TGCGCCAGCAGCCAAGATTGGACAGGTGGTAATGGCTACACCTTC
CASSQDWTGGNGYTF
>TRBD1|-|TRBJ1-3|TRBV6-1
TGTGCCGGAAAGGAGGGCAGGGGGAGTGGAAACACCATATATTTT
CAGKEGRGSGNTIYF
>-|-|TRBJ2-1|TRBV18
TGTGCCAGCTCGCTCGACAGCTACAATGAGCAGTTCTTC
CASSLDSYNEQFF
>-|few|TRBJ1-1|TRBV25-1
TGTGCCAGCAGTGAATATGTCGGGGGAAAAGCTTTCTTT
CASSEYVGGKAFF
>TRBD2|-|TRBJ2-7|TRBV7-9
TGTGCCAGCAGCCTAAAGGGGACCGGGACTACTAGCGAGCAGTACTTC
CASSLKGTGTTSEQYF
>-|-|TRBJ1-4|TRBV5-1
TGCGCCAGCAGCTTGGCGGGGCTTAATAATGAAAAACTGTTTTTT
CASSLAGLNNEKLFF
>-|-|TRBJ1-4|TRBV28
TGTGCCAGCTTATCGGCGGGGCTGGTTAATGAAAAACTGTTTTTT
CASLSAGLVNEKLFF
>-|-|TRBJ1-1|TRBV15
TGTGCCACCGGACCTAAGTGGGCAGGGTCCGGTGAAGCTTTCTTT
CATGPKWAGSGEAFF
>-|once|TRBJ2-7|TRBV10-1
TGCGCCAGCAGTGAGTCAACAGGGAAAGGGTACGAGCAGTACTTC
CASSESTGKGYEQYF
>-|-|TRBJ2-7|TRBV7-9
TGTGCCAGCAGCGGTTCATTGGGGAGCTCCTACGAGCAGTACTTC
CASSGSLGSSYEQYF
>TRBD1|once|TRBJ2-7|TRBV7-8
TGTGCCAGCAGCCTAGCGGACAGGGGTTTGCTCGAGCAGTACTTC
CASSLADRGLLEQYF
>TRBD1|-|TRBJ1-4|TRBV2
TGTGCCAGCAACCGACAGGGGGCCGGGGCAACTAATGAAAAACTGTTTTTT
CASNRQGAGATNEKLFF
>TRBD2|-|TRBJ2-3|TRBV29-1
TGCAGCGTTGAAGAAGGCGGGGGGCTCACAGATACGCAGTATTTT
CSVEEGGGLTDTQYF
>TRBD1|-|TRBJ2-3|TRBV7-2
TGTGCCAGCAGCTTAAGGTTGGGGACAGGGGGAGCAGATACGCAGTATTTT
CASSLRLGTGGADTQYF
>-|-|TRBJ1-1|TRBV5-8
TGTGCCAGCAGCTTATTCGGCGGCCGGAACACTGAAGCTTTCTTT
CASSLFGGRNTEAFF
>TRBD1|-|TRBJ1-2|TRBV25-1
TGTGCCAGCAGAGACAGGGATGCGGAGGGCTACACCTTC
CASRDRDAEGYTF
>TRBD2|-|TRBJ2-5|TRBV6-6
TGTGCCAGCAGCCTTAGCGGGGGGGCCGAGACCCAGTACTTC
CASSLSGGAETQYF
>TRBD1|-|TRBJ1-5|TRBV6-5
TGTGCCAGCAGTGGGACAGGGGAACAGCCCCAGCATTTT
CASSGTGEQPQHF
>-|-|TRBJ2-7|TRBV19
TGTGCCAGTAGTATAGTTGGCAGAAGCTCCTACGAGCAGTACTTC
CASSIVGRSSYEQYF
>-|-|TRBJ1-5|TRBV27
TGTGCCAGCAGTTTAAGCCGGGACGTACGCAATCAGCCCCAGCATTTT
CASSLSRDVRNQPQHF
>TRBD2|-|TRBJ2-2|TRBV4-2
TGTGCCAGCAGCTTCGTAACTAGCGGGTCAAGAAACACCGGGGAGCTGTTTTTT
CASSFVTSGSRNTGELFF